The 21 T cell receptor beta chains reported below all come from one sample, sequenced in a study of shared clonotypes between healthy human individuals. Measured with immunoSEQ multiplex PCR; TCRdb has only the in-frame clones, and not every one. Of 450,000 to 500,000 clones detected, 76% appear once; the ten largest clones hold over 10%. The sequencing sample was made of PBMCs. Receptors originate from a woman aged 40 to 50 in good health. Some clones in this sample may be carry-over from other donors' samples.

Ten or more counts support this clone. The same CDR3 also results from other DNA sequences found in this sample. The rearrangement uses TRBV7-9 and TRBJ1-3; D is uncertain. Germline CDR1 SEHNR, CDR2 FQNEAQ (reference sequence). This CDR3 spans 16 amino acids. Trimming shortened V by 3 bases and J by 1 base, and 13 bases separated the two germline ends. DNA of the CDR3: TGTGCCAGCAGCTTCGGTTCAATTCCATCTGGAAACACCATATATTTT. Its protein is CASSFGSIPSGNTIYF. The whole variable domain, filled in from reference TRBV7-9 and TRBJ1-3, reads DTGVSQNPRHKITKRGQNVTFRCDPISEHNRLYWYRQTLGQGPEFLTYFQNEAQLEKSRLLSDRFSAERPKGSFSTLEIQRTEQGDSAMYLCASSFGSIPSGNTIYFGEGSWLTVV.

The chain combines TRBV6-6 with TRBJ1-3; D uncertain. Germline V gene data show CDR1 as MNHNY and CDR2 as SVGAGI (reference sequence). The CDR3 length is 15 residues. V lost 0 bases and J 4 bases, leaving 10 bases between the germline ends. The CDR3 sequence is CASSYSLTGGNTIYF. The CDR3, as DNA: TGTGCCAGCAGTTACTCCCTCACGGGAGGAAACACCATATATTTT.

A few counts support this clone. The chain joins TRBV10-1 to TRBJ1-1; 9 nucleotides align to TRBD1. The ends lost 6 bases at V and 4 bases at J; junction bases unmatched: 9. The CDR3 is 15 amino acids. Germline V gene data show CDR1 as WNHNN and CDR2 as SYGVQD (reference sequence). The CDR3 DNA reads TGCGCCAGCAGCCAACCACAGGGGGCAGGCACTGAAGCTTTCTTT. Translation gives CASSQPQGAGTEAFF.

The CDR3 reads CASSLETLPEAFF. The CDR3 bases are TGCGCCAGCAGCTTGGAGACTCTCCCTGAAGCTTTCTTT. V gene TRBV5-1 combines with J gene TRBJ1-1, with D hard to call. Trimming removed 0 bases from V and 6 bases from J, with 9 bases in between. Per germline, CDR1 SGHRS and CDR2 YFSETQ. This CDR3 has 13 amino acids. The whole variable domain, remainder taken from reference TRBV5-1 and TRBJ1-1, is KAGVTQTPRYLIKTRGQQVTLSCSPISGHRSVSWYQQTPGQGLQFLFEYFSETQRNKGNFPGRFSGRQFSNSRSEMNVSTLELGDSALYLCASSLETLPEAFFGQGTRLTVV.

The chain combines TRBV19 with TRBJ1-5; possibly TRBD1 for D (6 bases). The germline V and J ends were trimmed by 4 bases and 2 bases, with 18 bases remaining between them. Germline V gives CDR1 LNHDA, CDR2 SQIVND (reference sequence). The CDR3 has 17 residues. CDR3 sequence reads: CASSTLLGGGGNQPQHF. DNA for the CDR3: TGTGCCAGTAGTACCCTGCTCGGGGGCGGGGGCAATCAGCCCCAGCATTTT.

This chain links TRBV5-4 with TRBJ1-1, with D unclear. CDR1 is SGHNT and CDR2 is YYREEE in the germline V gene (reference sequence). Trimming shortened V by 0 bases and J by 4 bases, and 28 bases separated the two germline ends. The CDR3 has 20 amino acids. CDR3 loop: CASSLGVIEDPPFGTTEAFF. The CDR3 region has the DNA TGTGCCAGCAGCTTGGGAGTTATTGAGGACCCTCCGTTTGGAACCACTGAAGCTTTCTTT. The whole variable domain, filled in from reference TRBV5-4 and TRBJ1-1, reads ETGVTQSPTHLIKTRGQQVTLRCSSQSGHNTVSWYQQALGQGPQFIFQYYREEENGRGNFPPRFSGLQFPNYSSELNVNALELDDSALYLCASSLGVIEDPPFGTTEAFFGQGTRLTVV.

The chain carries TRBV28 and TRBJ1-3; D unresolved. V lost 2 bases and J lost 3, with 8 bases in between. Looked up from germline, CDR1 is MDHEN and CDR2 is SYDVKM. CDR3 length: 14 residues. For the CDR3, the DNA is TGTGCCAGCAGTTTACATGGGCTTGGAAACACCATATATTTT. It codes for CASSLHGLGNTIYF.

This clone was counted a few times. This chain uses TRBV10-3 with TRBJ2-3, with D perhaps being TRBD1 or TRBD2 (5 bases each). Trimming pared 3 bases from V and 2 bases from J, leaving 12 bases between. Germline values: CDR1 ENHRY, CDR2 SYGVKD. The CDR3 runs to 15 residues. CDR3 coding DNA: TGTGCCATCAGTGAAAGGGACGTTTCCACAGATACGCAGTATTTT. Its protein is CAISERDVSTDTQYF.

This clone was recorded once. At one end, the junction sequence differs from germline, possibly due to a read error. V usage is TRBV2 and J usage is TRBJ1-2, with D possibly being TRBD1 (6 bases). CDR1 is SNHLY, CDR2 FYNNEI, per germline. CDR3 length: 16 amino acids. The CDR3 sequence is CASREGGRSPGHGHTF. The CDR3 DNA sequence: TGTGCCAGCAGGGAGGGGGGTCGGTCTCCGGGTCATGGCCACACCTTC.

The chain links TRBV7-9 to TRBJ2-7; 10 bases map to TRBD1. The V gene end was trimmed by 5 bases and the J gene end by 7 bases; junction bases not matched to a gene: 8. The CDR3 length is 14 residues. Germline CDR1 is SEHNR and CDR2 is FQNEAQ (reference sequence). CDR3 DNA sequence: TGTGCCAGCAGCCAGGACAGGGGGTTGCGGGAGCAGTACTTC. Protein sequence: CASSQDRGLREQYF.

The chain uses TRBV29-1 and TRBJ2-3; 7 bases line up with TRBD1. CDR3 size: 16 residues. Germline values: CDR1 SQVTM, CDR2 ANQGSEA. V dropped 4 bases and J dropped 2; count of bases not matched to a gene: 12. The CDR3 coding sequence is TGCAGCGTTGGTTCTGGAAACAGGGGATCCACAGATACGCAGTATTTT. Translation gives CSVGSGNRGSTDTQYF.

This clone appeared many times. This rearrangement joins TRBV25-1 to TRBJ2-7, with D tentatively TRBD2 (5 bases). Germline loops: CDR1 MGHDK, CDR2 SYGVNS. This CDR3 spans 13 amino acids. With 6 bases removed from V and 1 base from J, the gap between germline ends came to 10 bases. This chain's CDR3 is CASSPGDSYEQYF. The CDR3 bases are TGTGCCAGCAGCCCCGGGGATTCCTACGAGCAGTACTTC.

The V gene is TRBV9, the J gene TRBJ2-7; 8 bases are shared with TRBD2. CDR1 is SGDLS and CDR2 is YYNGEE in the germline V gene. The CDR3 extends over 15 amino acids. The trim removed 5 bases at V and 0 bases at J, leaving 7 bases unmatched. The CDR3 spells CASSSSGTSSYEQYF. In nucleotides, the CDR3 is TGTGCCAGCAGTTCCTCCGGGACTAGCTCCTACGAGCAGTACTTC.

CDR3 sequence (DNA): TGTGCCAGCAGTGAAAGGGGGACCCGGGACGAGCAGTACTTC. It encodes CASSERGTRDEQYF. The chain links TRBV2 to TRBJ2-7, with D maybe TRBD1 (6 bases). This CDR3 region has 14 residues. Trimming left V 2 bases short and J 5 bases short, with 13 bases between. Germline V gene lookup returns CDR1 SNHLY and CDR2 FYNNEI.

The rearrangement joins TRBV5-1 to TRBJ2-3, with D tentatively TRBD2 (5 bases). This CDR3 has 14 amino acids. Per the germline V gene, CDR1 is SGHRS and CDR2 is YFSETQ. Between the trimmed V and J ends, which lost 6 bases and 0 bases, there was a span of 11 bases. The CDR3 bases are TGCGCCAGCACAGCGCGGACTAGCACAGATACGCAGTATTTT. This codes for CASTARTSTDTQYF.

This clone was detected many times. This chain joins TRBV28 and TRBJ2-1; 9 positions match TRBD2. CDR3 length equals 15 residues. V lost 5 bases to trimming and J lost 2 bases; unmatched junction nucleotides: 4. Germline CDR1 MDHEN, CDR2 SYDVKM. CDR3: CASSIAGEPYNEQFF. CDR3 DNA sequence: TGTGCCAGCAGTATAGCGGGAGAACCCTACAATGAGCAGTTCTTC.

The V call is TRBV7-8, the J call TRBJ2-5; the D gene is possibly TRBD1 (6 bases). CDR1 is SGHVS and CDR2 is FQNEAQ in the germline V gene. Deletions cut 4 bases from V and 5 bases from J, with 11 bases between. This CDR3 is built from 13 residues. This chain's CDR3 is CASSSGAWETQYF. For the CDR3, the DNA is TGTGCCAGCAGCTCAGGGGCGTGGGAGACCCAGTACTTC. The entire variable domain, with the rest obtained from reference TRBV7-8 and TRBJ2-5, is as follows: GAGVSQSPRYKVAKRGQDVALRCDPISGHVSLFWYQQALGQGPEFLTYFQNEAQLDKSGLPSDRFFAERPEGSVSTLKIQRTQQEDSAVYLCASSSGAWETQYFGPGTRLLVL.

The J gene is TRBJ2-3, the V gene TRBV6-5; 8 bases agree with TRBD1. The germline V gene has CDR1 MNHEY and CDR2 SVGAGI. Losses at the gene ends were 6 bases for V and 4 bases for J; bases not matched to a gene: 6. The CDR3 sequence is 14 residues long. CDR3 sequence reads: CASSPTGVPDTQYF. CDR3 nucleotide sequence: TGTGCCAGCAGCCCGACAGGGGTCCCAGATACGCAGTATTTT.

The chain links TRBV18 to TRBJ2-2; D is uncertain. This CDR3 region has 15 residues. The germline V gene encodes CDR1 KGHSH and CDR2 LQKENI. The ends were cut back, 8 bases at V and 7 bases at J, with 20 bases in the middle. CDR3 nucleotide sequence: TGTGCCAGCGGCCTCACCCCCGATGCGGACGGGGAGCTGTTTTTT. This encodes CASGLTPDADGELFF.

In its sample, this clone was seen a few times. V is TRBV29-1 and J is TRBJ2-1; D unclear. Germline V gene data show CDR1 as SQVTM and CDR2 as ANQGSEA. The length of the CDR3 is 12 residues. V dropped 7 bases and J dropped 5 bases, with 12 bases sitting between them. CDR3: CSGYWRNNEQFF. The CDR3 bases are TGCAGCGGTTACTGGAGAAACAATGAGCAGTTCTTC.

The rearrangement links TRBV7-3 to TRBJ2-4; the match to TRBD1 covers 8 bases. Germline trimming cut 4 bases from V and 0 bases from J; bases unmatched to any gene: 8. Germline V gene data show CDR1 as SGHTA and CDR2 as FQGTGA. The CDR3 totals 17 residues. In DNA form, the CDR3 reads TGTGCCAGCAGCTCCCACAGGGGGTACCTAGCCAAAAACATTCAGTACTTC. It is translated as CASSSHRGYLAKNIQYF. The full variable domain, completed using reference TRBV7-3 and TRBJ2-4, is GAGVSQTPSNKVTEKGKYVELRCDPISGHTALYWYRQSLGQGPEFLIYFQGTGAADDSGLPNDRFFAVRPEGSVSTLKIQRTERGDSAVYLCASSSHRGYLAKNIQYFGAGTRLSVL.